Following are 21 T cell receptor beta chains from one sample sequenced in a study of post-analysis software for immune sequencing data. Antigen specificity for these receptors is unknown. Notes on the study in general: TRBV segments more frequent in patients than in controls numbered five and included TRBV5-6, TRBV5-1 and TRBV20-1.

Presence of unique molecular identifiers characterized the TCR beta cDNA libraries. MiXCR, run by TCRdb on the PCR reads, gives a single entry per CDR3 protein. The table records hundreds of thousands of distinct CDR3 sequences, roughly 29% of them present only once. The sample consisted of blood. These TCRs come from a girl aged 5 to 17 with multiple sclerosis.

V gene TRBV12-3 or TRBV12-4 combines with J gene TRBJ1-5; D might be TRBD1 (5 bases). CDR3 length: 14 residues. Trimming removed 4 bases from V and 2 bases from J, with 9 bases in between. The CDR3 spells CASSWGSGNQPQHF. The CDR3 region has the DNA TGTGCCAGCAGTTGGGGGTCTGGCAATCAGCCCCAGCATTTT.

The count of this clonotype is one. The V and J genes are TRBV4-1 and TRBJ1-1, with no clear D. V was trimmed by 1 base and J by 0 bases, leaving 9 bases between them. Germline assignment: CDR1 MGHRA and CDR2 YSYEKL. CDR3 size: 15 residues. This chain's CDR3 is CASSQGASMNTEAFF. The CDR3 coding sequence is TGCGCCAGCAGCCAAGGGGCGTCGATGAACACTGAAGCTTTCTTT.

V usage is TRBV4-3 and J usage is TRBJ2-5, with a tentative D call TRBD1 (6 bases). Germline CDR1 and CDR2: LGHNA and YSLEER. The CDR3 totals 15 residues. V was clipped by 1 base and J by 2 bases, with 11 bases between them. CDR3 bases: TGCGCCAGCAGCCAAGTGGGGGCTTCACAAGAGACCCAGTACTTC. As protein: CASSQVGASQETQYF.

J is TRBJ2-7 and V is TRBV20-1; either TRBD1 or TRBD2 may supply D (5 bases each). Germline-derived CDR1 and CDR2 are DFQATT and SNEGSKA (reference sequence). V was pared by 6 bases and J by 3 bases, with 18 bases between. CDR3 size: 14 residues. The CDR3 reads CSAHFRDGNYEQYF. In nucleotides, the CDR3 is TGCAGTGCCCACTTCCGGGACGGAAACTACGAGCAGTACTTC.

This clonotype showed up just a few times. Here the CDR3 reads CSVVLGIYEQYF. The CDR3 coding sequence is TGCAGCGTTGTTCTTGGGATATACGAGCAGTACTTC. The rearrangement links TRBV29-1 to TRBJ2-7; D gene ambiguous. The ends were cut back, 4 bases at V and 4 bases at J, with 11 bases in the middle. The CDR3 is made up of 12 amino acids. Germline assignment: CDR1 SQVTM and CDR2 ANQGSEA.

This clonotype has ten or more counts. The V gene is TRBV6-2 or TRBV6-3, the J gene TRBJ2-1; D is tentatively TRBD1 or TRBD2 (6 bases each). Per the germline V gene, CDR1 is MNHEY and CDR2 is SVGEGT. The CDR3 covers 13 residues. The ends were cut back, 6 bases at V and 10 bases at J, with 16 bases in the middle. The CDR3 sequence: CASSHGGGSEQFF. The CDR3 DNA is TGTGCCAGCAGCCATGGAGGGGGATCAGAGCAGTTCTTC.

J is TRBJ2-3 and V is TRBV12-3 or TRBV12-4; D possibly matches TRBD1 or TRBD2 (5 bases each). Trimming stripped 6 bases from V and 6 bases from J, with 19 bases between. The CDR3 has 15 residues. CDR3 in amino acids: CASRQSAGRADTQYF. The CDR3 DNA sequence: TGTGCCAGCAGGCAGTCGGCAGGGCGGGCGGATACGCAGTATTTT.

This clonotype was detected a few times. The CDR3 is CSVEGTGSTDTQYF. The CDR3 DNA is TGCAGCGTTGAGGGGACAGGGTCGACCGATACGCAGTATTTT. This chain connects TRBV29-1 to TRBJ2-3, with 9 nucleotides matching TRBD1. Germline trimming cut 3 bases from V and 6 bases from J; bases unmatched to any gene: 7. Per the germline V gene, CDR1 is SQVTM and CDR2 is ANQGSEA. The CDR3 has 14 amino acids.

The chain carries TRBV4-3 and TRBJ2-7; 9 nucleotides agree with TRBD2. After removal of 0 bases from V and 4 bases from J, the junction contained 7 bases not matched to a gene. Germline V gene data show CDR1 as LGHNA and CDR2 as YSLEER. This CDR3 is 16 amino acids long. The DNA of the CDR3 is TGCGCCAGCAGCCAAGATATAGCGGGAGTTGGGTACGAGCAGTACTTC. Its translation is CASSQDIAGVGYEQYF.

V and J are TRBV9 and TRBJ1-1; possibly TRBD1 for D (5 bases). The CDR3 is made up of 14 amino acids. Trimming left V 3 bases short and J 6 bases short, with 15 bases between. The germline gives CDR1 SGDLS, CDR2 YYNGEE. The DNA for the CDR3 is TGTGCCAGCAGCGCGGGCTTTCGGGACCCTGAAGCTTTCTTT. As protein: CASSAGFRDPEAFF.

In its sample, this clonotype was seen a few times. V and J are TRBV7-2 and TRBJ1-6; D not certain. Germline CDR1 SGHTA, CDR2 FQGNSA. V gave up 3 bases and J gave up 6 bases, with 9 bases separating them. This CDR3 is built from 14 residues. The CDR3 reads CASSLGIINSPLHF. The CDR3 DNA is TGTGCCAGCAGCTTGGGAATTATTAATTCACCCCTCCACTTT. Full variable domain (outside the CDR3, taken from reference TRBV7-2 and TRBJ1-6): GAGVSQSPSNKVTEKGKDVELRCDPISGHTALYWYRQSLGQGLEFLIYFQGNSAPDKSGLPSDRFSAERTGGSVSTLTIQRTQQEDSAVYLCASSLGIINSPLHFGNGTRLTVT.

The V gene is TRBV4-1, the J gene TRBJ1-1; weak D call: TRBD1 (6 bases). The CDR3 contains 15 residues. With 5 bases removed from V and 2 bases from J, the gap between germline ends came to 15 bases. Per the germline V gene, CDR1 is MGHRA and CDR2 is YSYEKL. The CDR3 nucleotides are TGCGCCAGCAGCTACCAGGAGGACAGCAACACTGAAGCTTTCTTT. This sequence encodes CASSYQEDSNTEAFF.

The V and J genes are TRBV20-1 and TRBJ1-1; no definite D call. CDR3 length equals 11 residues. Germline CDR1 DFQATT, CDR2 SNEGSKA (reference sequence). CDR3 residues: CSAQAPVEAFF. CDR3 nucleotide sequence: TGCAGCGCCCAGGCACCCGTTGAAGCTTTCTTT.

The chain has TRBV5-1 and TRBJ2-1; TRBD2 aligns across 11 bases. From germline, CDR1 is SGHRS and CDR2 YFSETQ. The trim removed 2 bases at V and 5 bases at J, leaving 18 bases unmatched. This CDR3 is 20 amino acids long. CDR3 in amino acids: CASSFAILAGGLRGHNEQFF. The CDR3 DNA reads TGCGCCAGCAGCTTCGCCATCCTAGCGGGGGGCCTCCGGGGCCACAATGAGCAGTTCTTC.

This chain links TRBV7-9 with TRBJ1-1; possible D gene TRBD1, 5 bases. The CDR3 is 13 residues long. Germline-derived CDR1 and CDR2 are SEHNR and FQNEAQ (reference sequence). Between the trimmed V and J ends, which lost 2 bases and 4 bases, there was a span of 8 bases. DNA of the CDR3: TGTGCCAGCAGCTTAAGGGGCAGCACTGAAGCTTTCTTT. Its protein is CASSLRGSTEAFF.

The rearrangement joins TRBV6-5 to TRBJ2-6; weak D call: TRBD1 (6 bases). CDR1 MNHEY and CDR2 SVGAGI come from the germline V gene. CDR3 length equals 15 residues. V dropped 6 bases and J dropped 2 bases, with 11 bases sitting between them. The CDR3 nucleotides are TGTGCCAGCAGGCCCCAGGGGACTGGGGCCAACGTCCTGACTTTC. Amino acid sequence: CASRPQGTGANVLTF.

Only a few counts were recorded for this clonotype. The rearrangement uses TRBV6-5 and TRBJ2-7; D is perhaps TRBD1 or TRBD2 (6 bases each). V was trimmed by 0 bases and J by 2 bases, leaving 17 bases between them. The CDR3 consists of 17 residues. In germline, CDR1 is MNHEY, CDR2 SVGAGI. CDR3 sequence reads: CASSYSGGRQSTYEQYF. The CDR3 DNA reads as TGTGCCAGCAGTTACTCAGGGGGGCGTCAATCCACCTACGAGCAGTACTTC.

V and J are TRBV7-9 and TRBJ1-1; no definite D call. CDR1 and CDR2 from the germline V gene are SEHNR and FQNEAQ (reference sequence). CDR3 length: 15 amino acids. Trimming left V 0 bases short and J 3 bases short, with 11 bases between. CDR3 sequence reads: CASSLAGQVDTEAFF. The CDR3 DNA reads as TGTGCCAGCAGCTTAGCCGGCCAGGTGGACACTGAAGCTTTCTTT.

This clonotype was seen a few times. CDR3 residues: CASSPVWDSPLHF. The CDR3 DNA reads TGTGCCAGCTCACCAGTATGGGATTCACCCCTCCACTTT. The rearrangement joins TRBV18 to TRBJ1-6; D call uncertain. Germline lookup yields CDR1 KGHSH and CDR2 LQKENI. The CDR3 runs 13 residues. The V end lost 2 bases, the J end lost 8 bases, and 7 bases lay between the germline ends.

This chain joins TRBV12-3 or TRBV12-4 and TRBJ2-3; D call uncertain. V lost 6 bases and J lost 6, with 10 bases in between. CDR3 size: 12 residues. CDR3 in amino acids: CASSVGADTQYF. CDR3 DNA: TGTGCCAGCAGCGTGGGCGCGGATACGCAGTATTTT.

This clonotype was found a few times. The rearrangement links TRBV29-1 to TRBJ1-1, with D uncertain. V was pared by 7 bases and J by 3 bases, with 18 bases between. Germline V gene lookup returns CDR1 SQVTM and CDR2 ANQGSEA. CDR3 size: 14 residues. CDR3 coding DNA: TGCAGCGCCAACCCCACAAACCAGGACACTGAAGCTTTCTTT. It is translated as CSANPTNQDTEAFF.